Following are 30 T cell receptor beta chains from one sample sequenced in a study of blood T cell repertoires in COVID-19. Repertoires were generated with immunoSEQ multiplex PCR, while TCRdb's copy carries only in-frame clones and drops some. This sample has more than 250,000 clones; around 87% occur once, and the top ten carry 1%. Input material: peripheral blood. The receptors come from a man aged 45-65 years with active or convalescent COVID-19.

In its sample, this clone was seen a few times. This rearrangement joins TRBV2 to TRBJ1-5; 7 bases line up with TRBD1. The CDR3 is 15 residues long. Unmatched junction bases numbered 9, after V lost 6 bases and J lost 4 bases. Germline CDR1 is SNHLY and CDR2 is FYNNEI. The CDR3 reads CASSRSTGRNQPQHF. CDR3 nucleotide sequence: TGTGCCAGCAGCCGCTCGACAGGGCGGAATCAGCCCCAGCATTTT.

V is TRBV6-5 and J is TRBJ1-1; 9 nucleotides match TRBD1. Germline lookup yields CDR1 MNHEY and CDR2 SVGAGI. This CDR3 region has 13 residues. J was trimmed by 7 bases and V by 6 bases; bases with no gene match: 6. CDR3 sequence (DNA): TGTGCCAGCAGGAGGGGGACAGGGAATGAAGCTTTCTTT. It specifies CASRRGTGNEAFF.

The chain links TRBV7-2 to TRBJ2-7; weak D call: TRBD1 (6 bases). The V gene's germline CDR1 is SGHTA and CDR2 FQGNSA. Trimming took off 5 bases at V and 4 bases at J, with 9 bases between the two ends. The CDR3 is 12 amino acids. The CDR3: CASSRDRYEQYF. The CDR3 DNA reads as TGTGCCAGCAGCAGAGACAGGTACGAGCAGTACTTC.

The chain employs TRBV11-1 and TRBJ1-6; possibly TRBD1 for D (6 bases). The CDR3 contains 16 residues. V shed 5 bases and J shed 5 bases, with 16 bases lying between them. Germline CDR1 SGHAT, CDR2 FQDESV (reference sequence). The CDR3 loop reads CASSRPGVGNNSPLHF. The CDR3 region has the DNA TGTGCCAGCAGCCGTCCAGGGGTGGGGAATAATTCACCCCTCCACTTT.

This clone came up once. V usage is TRBV2 and J usage is TRBJ1-1; a weak D match, TRBD1 (5 bases). Germline loops: CDR1 SNHLY, CDR2 FYNNEI. Between the trimmed V and J ends, which lost 6 bases and 3 bases, there was a span of 14 bases. The length of the CDR3 is 14 residues. The CDR3 DNA is TGTGCCAGCAGAGGAGCCAGGGCGGACACTGAAGCTTTCTTT. Amino acid sequence: CASRGARADTEAFF.

The genes are TRBV7-9 and TRBJ2-7; TRBD2 matches at 13 bases. CDR1 and CDR2 from the germline V gene are SEHNR and FQNEAQ (reference sequence). This CDR3 has 19 residues. V gave up 5 bases and J gave up 5 bases; unmatched junction bases: 18. The CDR3 coding sequence is TGTGCCAGCAGCACTCGGACAGGCCGTGGGACTAGCGGGACCGACGAGCAGTACTTC. It is translated as CASSTRTGRGTSGTDEQYF.

This chain links TRBV29-1 with TRBJ1-1; TRBD1 aligns across 10 bases. The V segment lost 6 bases and the J segment 6 bases; nucleotides outside the gene matches: 13. CDR1 SQVTM and CDR2 ANQGSEA come from the germline V gene. The CDR3 is 15 residues long. The CDR3 sequence: CSVDLRDRGLSEAFF. CDR3 DNA: TGCAGCGTCGATCTCCGGGACAGGGGATTGTCTGAAGCTTTCTTT.

With respect to this clone: This sample also contains other DNA sequences that code for the same CDR3. V usage is TRBV12-3 or TRBV12-4 and J usage is TRBJ2-7; 8 positions agree with TRBD1. Trimming at V came to 4 bases and at J to 5 bases, leaving 4 bases not matched to a gene. This CDR3 contains 13 residues. CDR3 nucleotide sequence: TGTGCCAGCAGTTCCGGACAGGGCCACGAGCAGTACTTC. Amino acid sequence: CASSSGQGHEQYF.

The rearrangement links TRBV19 to TRBJ2-3; maybe TRBD1 (5 bases). The V end was cut by 3 bases, the J end by 12 bases, with 13 bases between. Germline loops: CDR1 LNHDA, CDR2 SQIVND (reference sequence). This CDR3 is built from 12 residues. The CDR3 protein is CASSIGYRTQYF. The CDR3 DNA follows: TGTGCCAGTAGTATCGGATATAGGACACAGTATTTT.

The rearrangement joins TRBV4-1 to TRBJ1-6, with D possibly being TRBD1 (5 bases). Germline V CDR1 and CDR2: MGHRA, YSYEKL. The CDR3 extends over 17 amino acids. V shed 4 bases and J shed 5 bases, with 18 bases lying between them. DNA of the CDR3: TGCGCCAGCAGCCTCAGGGCCTCGGAGGGGAATAATTCACCCCTCCACTTT. Its translation is CASSLRASEGNNSPLHF.

This rearrangement joins TRBV28 to TRBJ2-3, with 8 bases identical to TRBD1. V lost 4 bases to trimming and J lost 11 bases; unmatched junction nucleotides: 14. This CDR3 has 15 residues. In germline, CDR1 is MDHEN, CDR2 SYDVKM. The CDR3 spells CASSSGGAEGTGQYF. CDR3 nucleotides: TGTGCCAGCAGTTCAGGGGGCGCCGAGGGGACCGGGCAGTATTTT.

The chain combines TRBV5-1 with TRBJ2-1; D possibly corresponds to TRBD1 (6 bases). Trimming removed 5 bases at V and 7 bases at J, with 16 bases between. The CDR3 sequence is 14 residues long. Per germline, CDR1 SGHRS and CDR2 YFSETQ. CDR3 loop: CASSDRQGNNEQFF. As DNA, the CDR3 is TGCGCCAGCAGTGATAGGCAGGGGAATAATGAGCAGTTCTTC.

V gene TRBV2 combines with J gene TRBJ1-6; D is unclear. The V gene lost 4 bases and the J gene lost 10 bases, with 11 bases spanning the gap. From germline, CDR1 is SNHLY and CDR2 FYNNEI. The CDR3 length is 13 residues. This chain's CDR3 is CASSVSGLSPLHF. CDR3 DNA: TGTGCCAGCAGTGTTTCGGGTTTATCACCCCTCCACTTT.

The genes are TRBV18 and TRBJ2-5, with D possibly matching TRBD1 (5 bases). The V gene's germline CDR1 is KGHSH and CDR2 LQKENI. Trimming removed 4 bases at V and 3 bases at J, with 9 bases between. The CDR3 covers 13 residues. As DNA, the CDR3 is TGTGCCAGCTCACGGGTCAGGGAAGAGACCCAGTACTTC. Encoded protein: CASSRVREETQYF.

This clone was counted between two and nine times. The chain employs TRBV10-3 and TRBJ1-2; 8 nucleotides line up with TRBD1. There are 14 residues in the CDR3. The germline V gene encodes CDR1 ENHRY and CDR2 SYGVKD. J was trimmed by 4 bases and V by 8 bases; bases with no gene match: 9. The CDR3, as DNA: TGTGCCATCGCGGTCGGACAGGGCTCCTATGGCTACACCTTC. Its protein is CAIAVGQGSYGYTF.

The V gene is TRBV19, the J gene TRBJ2-5, with TRBD2 as a possible D gene (6 bases). Germline CDR1 and CDR2: LNHDA and SQIVND (reference sequence). CDR3 length equals 14 residues. Trimming took 5 bases from V and 2 from J, leaving 12 bases between them. The chain's CDR3 is CASSPAGPQETQYF. The CDR3 nucleotides read TGTGCCAGTAGTCCGGCGGGGCCACAAGAGACCCAGTACTTC. The full variable domain, its missing parts supplied by reference TRBV19 and TRBJ2-5, is DGGITQSPKYLFRKEGQNVTLSCEQNLNHDAMYWYRQDPGQGLRLIYYSQIVNDFQKGDIAEGYSVSREKKESFPLTVTSAQKNPTAFYLCASSPAGPQETQYFGPGTRLLVL.

The chain is built from TRBV19 and TRBJ1-2, with 8 bases lining up with TRBD1. V gave up 7 bases and J gave up 6 bases; unmatched junction bases: 13. Germline V lookup: CDR1 LNHDA, CDR2 SQIVND (reference sequence). The CDR3 sequence is 15 residues long. The CDR3 region is CASTLIDRGGDGYTF. CDR3 DNA sequence: TGTGCCAGTACCCTTATAGACAGGGGAGGTGATGGCTACACCTTC.

This rearrangement joins TRBV12-3 or TRBV12-4 to TRBJ1-5; no definite D call. The CDR3 extends over 12 amino acids. Trimming removed 6 bases at V and 4 bases at J, with 7 bases between. CDR3 bases: TGTGCCAGCAGCCGGCGGAATCAGCCCCAGCATTTT. It specifies CASSRRNQPQHF.

This clone has a handful of counts. This rearrangement joins TRBV15 to TRBJ2-5, with D possibly being TRBD2 (5 bases). V was trimmed by 1 base and J by 0 bases, leaving 9 bases between them. This CDR3 contains 15 residues. Germline CDR1 and CDR2: LNHNV and YYDKDF (reference sequence). Here the CDR3 DNA reads TGTGCCACCAGCAGAGGGGCGGGCCACCAAGAGACCCAGTACTTC. It encodes CATSRGAGHQETQYF.

This clone was seen a single time. The genes are TRBV7-6 and TRBJ1-4, with TRBD1 matching over 7 bases. This CDR3 comprises 15 residues. Germline values: CDR1 SGHVS, CDR2 FNYEAQ. V shed 5 bases and J 2 bases; nucleotides not matched to a gene: 5. The CDR3, as DNA: TGTGCCAGCAGCCCGAGACAGGGCACTAATGAAAAACTGTTTTTT. It specifies CASSPRQGTNEKLFF.

The table lists this clone with a count of one. The CDR3 region has the DNA TGTGCCAGCAGCATAGGCGGGTCGGAGACCCAGTACTTC. This codes for CASSIGGSETQYF. V usage is TRBV9 and J usage is TRBJ2-5; D might be TRBD2 (5 bases). CDR1 and CDR2 (germline): SGDLS, YYNGEE. The CDR3 contains 13 residues. Trimming took 4 bases from V and 5 from J, leaving 12 bases between them.

This sequence joins TRBV30 and TRBJ2-7; a weak D match, TRBD1 (6 bases). Germline loops: CDR1 GTSNPN, CDR2 SVGIG (reference sequence). This CDR3 region has 15 residues. Between the trimmed V and J ends, which lost 3 bases and 5 bases, there was a span of 20 bases. The CDR3 nucleotides are TGTGCCTGGAGCGATGCCGTCACAGGGCAGCACGAGCAGTACTTC. Encoded protein: CAWSDAVTGQHEQYF.

The chain joins TRBV20-1 to TRBJ1-6; 7 bases map to TRBD1. The germline gives CDR1 DFQATT, CDR2 SNEGSKA (reference sequence). The CDR3 runs 15 residues. V lost 3 bases to trimming and J lost 7 bases; unmatched junction nucleotides: 9. The CDR3 sequence: CSASVDRAGNSPLHF. The CDR3 nucleotides are TGCAGTGCTAGTGTCGACAGGGCAGGAAATTCACCCCTCCACTTT.

The chain couples TRBV3-1 (or the pseudogene TRBV3-2) to TRBJ2-2, with 15 bases identical to TRBD2. The CDR3 sequence is 22 residues long. Germline CDR1 and CDR2: LGHDT and YNNKEL (reference sequence). V was pared by 4 bases and J by 0 bases, with 15 bases of the junction left unmatched. The CDR3 reads CASSPRRLGTSGGPSNTGELFF. The CDR3 DNA reads as TGTGCCAGCAGCCCTCGAAGGCTAGGGACTAGCGGGGGGCCTTCGAACACCGGGGAGCTGTTTTTT.

DNA for the CDR3: TGCGCCAGCTCAGATCCCGGACAGGGGGGTGAAAAACTGTTTTTT. Residues: CASSDPGQGGEKLFF. This chain uses TRBV10-2 with TRBJ1-4; 10 bases are a match to TRBD1. The CDR3 is 15 residues long. V gave up 8 bases and J gave up 7 bases; unmatched junction bases: 10. Germline V lookup: CDR1 WSHSY, CDR2 SAAADI.

This clone was picked up one time. The chain links TRBV2 to TRBJ1-4; D is ambiguous. Germline V CDR1 and CDR2: SNHLY, FYNNEI. Trimming shortened V by 3 bases and J by 8 bases, and 13 bases separated the two germline ends. CDR3 size: 14 residues. The CDR3 loop reads CASSDGSRFEKLFF. The CDR3 DNA follows: TGTGCCAGCAGTGACGGTTCCCGATTCGAAAAACTGTTTTTT.

V gene TRBV7-9 combines with J gene TRBJ2-1, with TRBD2 matching 8 bases. The V gene end was trimmed by 3 bases and the J gene end by 4 bases; junction bases not matched to a gene: 14. Germline CDR1 and CDR2: SEHNR and FQNEAQ (reference sequence). The CDR3 has 18 amino acids. This CDR3 reads CASSLGATGTRVYNEQFF. The CDR3 coding sequence is TGTGCCAGCAGCTTGGGAGCCACCGGGACTAGAGTTTACAATGAGCAGTTCTTC. Full variable domain (missing parts from reference TRBV7-9 and TRBJ2-1): DTGVSQNPRHKITKRGQNVTFRCDPISEHNRLYWYRQTLGQGPEFLTYFQNEAQLEKSRLLSDRFSAERPKGSFSTLEIQRTEQGDSAMYLCASSLGATGTRVYNEQFFGPGTRLTVL.

This clone came up a few times. V usage is TRBV19 and J usage is TRBJ1-6; TRBD1 is a possible D gene (6 bases). The CDR3 totals 14 residues. The germline gives CDR1 LNHDA, CDR2 SQIVND (reference sequence). Trimming removed 3 bases at V and 5 bases at J, with 8 bases between. The CDR3 DNA follows: TGTGCCAGTAGTATCTGGACAGATAATTCACCCCTCCACTTT. Its translation is CASSIWTDNSPLHF.

The rearrangement uses TRBV19 and TRBJ2-7; TRBD1 aligns across 11 bases. The length of the CDR3 is 12 residues. The ends lost 7 bases at V and 6 bases at J; junction bases unmatched: 2. Germline-derived CDR1 and CDR2 are LNHDA and SQIVND (reference sequence). The DNA for the CDR3 is TGTGCCAGTATGGACAGGGGGCGCGAGCAGTACTTC. It yields the protein CASMDRGREQYF.

The chain joins TRBV28 to TRBJ2-3, with 7 bases that match TRBD2. The germline gives CDR1 MDHEN, CDR2 SYDVKM. The CDR3 is made up of 15 amino acids. Germline trimming cut 1 base from V and 1 base from J; bases unmatched to any gene: 2. The CDR3: CASSLLTSGTDTQYF. CDR3 DNA sequence: TGTGCCAGCAGTTTATTAACTAGCGGCACAGATACGCAGTATTTT.